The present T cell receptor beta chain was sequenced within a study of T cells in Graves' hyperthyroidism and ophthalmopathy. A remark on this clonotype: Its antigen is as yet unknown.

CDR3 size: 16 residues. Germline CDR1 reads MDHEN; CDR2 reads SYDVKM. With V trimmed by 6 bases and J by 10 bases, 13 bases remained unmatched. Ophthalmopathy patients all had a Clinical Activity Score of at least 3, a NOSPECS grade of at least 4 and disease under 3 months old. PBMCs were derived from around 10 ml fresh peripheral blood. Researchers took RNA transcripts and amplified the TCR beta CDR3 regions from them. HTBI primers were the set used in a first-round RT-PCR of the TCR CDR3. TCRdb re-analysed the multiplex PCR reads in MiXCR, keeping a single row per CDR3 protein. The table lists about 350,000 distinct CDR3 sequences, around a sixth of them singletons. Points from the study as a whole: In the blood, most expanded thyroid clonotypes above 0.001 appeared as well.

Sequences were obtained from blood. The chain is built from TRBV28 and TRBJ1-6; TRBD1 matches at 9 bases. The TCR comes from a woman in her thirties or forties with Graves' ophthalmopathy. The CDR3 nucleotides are TGTGCCAGCAGCCATACGGATGGGGGACAGGGATCACCCCTCCACTTT. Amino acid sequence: CASSHTDGGQGSPLHF.